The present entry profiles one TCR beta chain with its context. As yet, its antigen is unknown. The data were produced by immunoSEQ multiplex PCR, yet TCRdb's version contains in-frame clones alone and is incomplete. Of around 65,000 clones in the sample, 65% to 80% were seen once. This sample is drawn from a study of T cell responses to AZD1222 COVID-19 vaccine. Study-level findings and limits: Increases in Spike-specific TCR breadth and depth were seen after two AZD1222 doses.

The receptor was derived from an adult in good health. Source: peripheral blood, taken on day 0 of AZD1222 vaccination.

In DNA, the CDR3 is TGCGCCAGCAGCCAAGAATTTCAGGGGGCGTGGGAGACCCAGTACTTC. This codes for CASSQEFQGAWETQYF. This sequence joins TRBV4-3 and TRBJ2-5, with 8 positions matching TRBD1. The CDR3 has 16 residues. The trim removed 0 bases at V and 5 bases at J, leaving 8 bases unmatched. The germline gives CDR1 LGHNA, CDR2 YSLEER.